Shown below are 10 T cell receptor beta chains from a single sample sequenced in a study of lymphopenia after photon versus proton radiotherapy. Libraries were prepared by immunoSEQ multiplex PCR; TCRdb keeps only in-frame clonotypes and omits some of them. In the table there are tens of thousands of clones, around 86% of which are singletons. The source material was peripheral blood, sampled from a patient treated with photon-based radiotherapy. The receptors here all came from a woman between 45 and 60 years old with pancreatic cancer.

The chain uses TRBV7-2 and TRBJ1-6; D uncertain. The germline V gene encodes CDR1 SGHTA and CDR2 FQGNSA. Trimming took 4 bases from V and 9 from J, leaving 10 bases between them. The CDR3 is 13 amino acids. CDR3 region: CASSSAIGSPLHF. Here the CDR3 DNA reads TGTGCCAGCAGCTCGGCGATAGGTTCACCCCTCCACTTT.

This rearrangement joins TRBV28 to TRBJ1-2; D perhaps matches TRBD1 (6 bases). Germline V CDR1 and CDR2: MDHEN, SYDVKM. V was clipped by 7 bases and J by 7 bases, with 13 bases between them. This CDR3 contains 12 residues. This CDR3 reads CASIAGASGYTF. The CDR3 DNA reads as TGTGCCAGCATAGCGGGGGCTTCTGGCTACACCTTC.

This clone was counted only a few times. The chain has TRBV5-1 and TRBJ2-2; D remains ambiguous. Deletions cut 5 bases from V and 4 bases from J, with 9 bases between. The CDR3 is 13 residues long. Germline loops: CDR1 SGHRS, CDR2 YFSETQ. CDR3 nucleotide sequence: TGCGCCAGCAGTCAGACCGTCACCGGGGAGCTGTTTTTT. As protein: CASSQTVTGELFF.

This chain joins TRBV5-5 and TRBJ2-2; D uncertain. Trimming pared 1 base from V and 8 bases from J, leaving 3 bases between. The germline CDR1 and CDR2 sequences are SGHKS and YYEKEE (reference sequence). This CDR3 comprises 11 residues. The CDR3 loop is CASSLPGELFF. The CDR3 DNA is TGTGCCAGCAGCTTGCCAGGGGAGCTGTTTTTT.

By frequency in the sample, this clone is medium-sized. For the CDR3, the DNA is TGTGCCAGCAGCTTCGACAACTATGGCTACACCTTC. As protein: CASSFDNYGYTF. The chain is built from TRBV7-2 and TRBJ1-2, with D uncertain. Trimming removed 3 bases at V and 2 bases at J, with 4 bases between. The CDR3 runs 12 residues. The germline gives CDR1 SGHTA, CDR2 FQGNSA.

V gene TRBV11-2 combines with J gene TRBJ2-7, with a weak D call TRBD1 (5 bases). The CDR3 spans 15 residues. The V end was cut by 4 bases, the J end by 2 bases, with 15 bases between. CDR1 SGHAT and CDR2 FQNNGV come from the germline V gene. The chain's CDR3 is CASSSDRSWAYEQYF. CDR3 coding DNA: TGTGCCAGCAGCTCCGACAGATCGTGGGCCTACGAGCAGTACTTC.

This clone was counted a single time. The chain has TRBV5-4 and TRBJ2-5; weak D call: TRBD2 (5 bases). This CDR3 region has 14 residues. Germline CDR1 and CDR2: SGHNT and YYREEE (reference sequence). The V end was cut by 4 bases, the J end by 2 bases, with 12 bases between. The CDR3 region is CASSPAGRQETQYF. The CDR3 coding sequence is TGTGCCAGCAGCCCGGCGGGCAGGCAAGAGACCCAGTACTTC.

The rearrangement links TRBV5-5 to TRBJ2-1, with 10 bases lining up with TRBD2. V trimming: 4 bases; J trimming: 7 bases; junction bases outside the gene matches: 11. Germline CDR1 is SGHKS and CDR2 is YYEKEE (reference sequence). CDR3 length equals 16 residues. The CDR3, as DNA: TGTGCCAGCAGCCACGACTCTAGCGGGAGAACAAATGAGCAGTTCTTC. This codes for CASSHDSSGRTNEQFF.

This rearrangement joins TRBV14 to TRBJ2-7, with a possible D match to TRBD1 (5 bases). Germline assignment: CDR1 SGHDN and CDR2 FVKESK. The CDR3 consists of 15 residues. V dropped 0 bases and J dropped 4 bases, with 13 bases sitting between them. Written as DNA, the CDR3 is TGTGCCAGCAGCCAAGAACCAGGGATGAGTTACGAGCAGTACTTC. This codes for CASSQEPGMSYEQYF.

The CDR3 coding sequence is TGCAGCGTTGTGGTAGCCACGGTTTACACTGGAAACACCATATATTTT. Translation gives CSVVVATVYTGNTIYF. The rearrangement uses TRBV29-1 and TRBJ1-3; no definite D call. The germline V gene encodes CDR1 SQVTM and CDR2 ANQGSEA. Trimming stripped 4 bases from V and 2 bases from J, with 18 bases between. This CDR3 is 16 amino acids long.